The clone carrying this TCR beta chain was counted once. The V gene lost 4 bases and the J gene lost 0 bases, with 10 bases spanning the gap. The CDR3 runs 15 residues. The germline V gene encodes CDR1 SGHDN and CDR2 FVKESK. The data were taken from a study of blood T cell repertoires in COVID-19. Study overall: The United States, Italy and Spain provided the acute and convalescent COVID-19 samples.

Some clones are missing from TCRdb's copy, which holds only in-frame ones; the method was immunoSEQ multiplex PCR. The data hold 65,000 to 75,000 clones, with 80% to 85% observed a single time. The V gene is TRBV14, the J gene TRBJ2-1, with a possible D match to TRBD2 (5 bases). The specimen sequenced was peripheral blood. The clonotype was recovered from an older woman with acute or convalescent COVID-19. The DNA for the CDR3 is TGTGCCAGCAGCCCTGTTGAGGGCTCCTACAATGAGCAGTTCTTC. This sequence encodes CASSPVEGSYNEQFF.